The entry below gives a single T cell receptor (beta chain) sequence along with its context. The target antigen is unknown. Per the germline V gene, CDR1 is SGHDN and CDR2 is FVKESK. The CDR3 runs 15 residues. The trim removed 6 bases at V and 3 bases at J, leaving 7 bases unmatched. Both 60 Vbeta primers and 13 Jbeta primers went into the PCR. Method: immunoSEQ multiplex PCR; TCRdb's copy keeps in-frame clones and lacks some. Here the sample spans approximately 190,000 clones, roughly 80% being singletons. The record originates from a study of cytomegalovirus exposure and HLA in healthy donors. Broader study findings: Common viral pathogens were later found to be apparently linked to several of the most significant clusters. An ancestry cluster, one associated with Asian ancestry, reportedly showed fewer N-insertions than the 666-donor mean in a later analysis. As confirmed in vitro, a few CMV-associated chains were specific for CMV antigens.

The TCR sequence derives from a man aged 45-65 years in good health and CMV-seronegative. What was sequenced was PBMCs. V is TRBV14 and J is TRBJ1-4; 7 nucleotides line up with TRBD1. The CDR3 DNA is TGTGCCAGCAGACCCACGGGACAGTCTAATGAAAAACTGTTTTTT. Translation: CASRPTGQSNEKLFF.